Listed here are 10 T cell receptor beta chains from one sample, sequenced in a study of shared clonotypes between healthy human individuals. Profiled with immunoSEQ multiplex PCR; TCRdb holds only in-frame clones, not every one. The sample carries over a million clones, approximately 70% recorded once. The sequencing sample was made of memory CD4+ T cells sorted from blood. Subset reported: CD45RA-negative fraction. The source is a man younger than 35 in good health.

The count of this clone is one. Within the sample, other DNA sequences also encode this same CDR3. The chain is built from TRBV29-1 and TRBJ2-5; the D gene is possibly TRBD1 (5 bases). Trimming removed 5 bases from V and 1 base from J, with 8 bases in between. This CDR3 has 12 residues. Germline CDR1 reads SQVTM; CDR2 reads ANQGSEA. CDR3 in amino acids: CSVRQGQETQYF. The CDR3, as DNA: TGCAGCGTTCGGCAGGGCCAAGAGACCCAGTACTTC.

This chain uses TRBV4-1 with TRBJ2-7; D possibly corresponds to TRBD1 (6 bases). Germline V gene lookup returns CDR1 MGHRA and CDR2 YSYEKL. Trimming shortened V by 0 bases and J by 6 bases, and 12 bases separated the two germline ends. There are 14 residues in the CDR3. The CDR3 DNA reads TGCGCCAGCAGCCAAGACCCCAGGGGCGGCGAGCAGTACTTC. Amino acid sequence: CASSQDPRGGEQYF.

This CDR3 reads CASGGGPGAMGQETQYF. CDR3 DNA: TGTGCCAGCGGAGGGGGCCCAGGGGCGATGGGTCAAGAGACCCAGTACTTC. V and J are TRBV2 and TRBJ2-5, with a tentative D call TRBD1 (7 bases). The germline V gene encodes CDR1 SNHLY and CDR2 FYNNEI. The CDR3 has 17 amino acids. Trimming stripped 8 bases from V and 2 bases from J, with 24 bases between. Drawing the rest from reference TRBV2 and TRBJ2-5, the complete variable domain is EPEVTQTPSHQVTQMGQEVILRCVPISNHLYFYWYRQILGQKVEFLVSFYNNEISEKSEIFDDQFSVERPDGSNFTLKIRSTKLEDSAMYFCASGGGPGAMGQETQYFGPGTRLLVL.

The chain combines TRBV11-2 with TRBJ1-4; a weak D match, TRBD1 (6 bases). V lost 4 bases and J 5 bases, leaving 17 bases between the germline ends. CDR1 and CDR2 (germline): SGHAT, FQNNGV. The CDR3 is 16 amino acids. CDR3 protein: CASSSVTGNPNEKLFF. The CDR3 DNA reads TGTGCCAGCAGCTCCGTTACAGGGAACCCGAATGAAAAACTGTTTTTT.

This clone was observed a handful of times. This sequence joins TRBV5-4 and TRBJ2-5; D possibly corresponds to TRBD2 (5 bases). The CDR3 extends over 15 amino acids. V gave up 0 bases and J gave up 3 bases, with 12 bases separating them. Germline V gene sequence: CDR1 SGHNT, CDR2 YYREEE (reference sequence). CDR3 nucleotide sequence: TGTGCCAGCAGCTTGGACCGGGGTAGGGAAGAGACCCAGTACTTC. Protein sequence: CASSLDRGREETQYF.

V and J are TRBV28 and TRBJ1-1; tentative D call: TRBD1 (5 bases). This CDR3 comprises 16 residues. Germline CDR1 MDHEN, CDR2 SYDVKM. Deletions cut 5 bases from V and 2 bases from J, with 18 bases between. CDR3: CASSRPLSGGNTEAFF. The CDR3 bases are TGTGCCAGCAGTCGACCGCTTTCGGGGGGTAACACTGAAGCTTTCTTT.

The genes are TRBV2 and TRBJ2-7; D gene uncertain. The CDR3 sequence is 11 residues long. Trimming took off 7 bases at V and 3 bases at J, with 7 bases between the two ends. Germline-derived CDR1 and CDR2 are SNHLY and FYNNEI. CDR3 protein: CASTYYYEQYF. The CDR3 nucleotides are TGTGCCAGCACCTATTACTACGAGCAGTACTTC.

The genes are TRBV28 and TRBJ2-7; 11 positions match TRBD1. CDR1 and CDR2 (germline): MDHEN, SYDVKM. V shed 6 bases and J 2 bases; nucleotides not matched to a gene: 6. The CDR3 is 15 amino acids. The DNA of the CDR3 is TGTGCCAGCAGGTTCCTGGGACAGGGGGCCTACGAGCAGTACTTC. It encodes CASRFLGQGAYEQYF. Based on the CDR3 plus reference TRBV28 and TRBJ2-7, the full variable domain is DVKVTQSSRYLVKRTGEKVFLECVQDMDHENMFWYRQDPGLGLRLIYFSYDVKMKEKGDIPEGYSVSREKKERFSLILESASTNQTSMYLCASRFLGQGAYEQYFGPGTRLTVT.

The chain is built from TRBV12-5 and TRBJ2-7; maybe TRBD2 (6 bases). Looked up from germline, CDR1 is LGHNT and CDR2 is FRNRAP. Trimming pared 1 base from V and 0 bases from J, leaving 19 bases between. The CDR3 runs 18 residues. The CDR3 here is CASGLAQRVQPASYEQYF. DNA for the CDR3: TGTGCTAGTGGTTTGGCTCAGCGGGTCCAACCGGCCTCCTACGAGCAGTACTTC.

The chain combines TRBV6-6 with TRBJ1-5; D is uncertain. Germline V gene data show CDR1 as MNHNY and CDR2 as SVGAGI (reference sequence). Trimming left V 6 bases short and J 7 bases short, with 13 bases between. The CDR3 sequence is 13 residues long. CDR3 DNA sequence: TGTGCCAGCAGCCCGGACTCGAGACAGCCCCAGCATTTT. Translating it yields CASSPDSRQPQHF.